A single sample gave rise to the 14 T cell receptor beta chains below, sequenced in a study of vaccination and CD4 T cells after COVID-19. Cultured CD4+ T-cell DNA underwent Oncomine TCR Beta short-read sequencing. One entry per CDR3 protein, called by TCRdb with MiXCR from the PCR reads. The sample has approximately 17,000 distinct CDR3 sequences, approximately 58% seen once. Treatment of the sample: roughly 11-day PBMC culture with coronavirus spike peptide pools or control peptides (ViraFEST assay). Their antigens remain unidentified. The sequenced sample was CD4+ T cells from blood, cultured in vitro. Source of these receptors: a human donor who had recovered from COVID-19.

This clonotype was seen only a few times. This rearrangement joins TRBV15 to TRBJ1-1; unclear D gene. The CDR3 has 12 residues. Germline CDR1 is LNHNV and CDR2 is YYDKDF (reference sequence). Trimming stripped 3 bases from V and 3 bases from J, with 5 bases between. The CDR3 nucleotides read TGTGCCACCAGCAGGATCGACACTGAAGCTTTCTTT. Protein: CATSRIDTEAFF.

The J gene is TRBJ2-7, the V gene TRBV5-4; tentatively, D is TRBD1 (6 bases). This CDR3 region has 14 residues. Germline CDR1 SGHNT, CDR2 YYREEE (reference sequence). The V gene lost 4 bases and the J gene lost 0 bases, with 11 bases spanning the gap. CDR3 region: CASSGGQSSYEQYF. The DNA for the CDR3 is TGTGCCAGCAGCGGAGGACAGAGCTCCTACGAGCAGTACTTC. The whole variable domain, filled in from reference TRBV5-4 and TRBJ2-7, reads ETGVTQSPTHLIKTRGQQVTLRCSSQSGHNTVSWYQQALGQGPQFIFQYYREEENGRGNFPPRFSGLQFPNYSSELNVNALELDDSALYLCASSGGQSSYEQYFGPGTRLTVT.

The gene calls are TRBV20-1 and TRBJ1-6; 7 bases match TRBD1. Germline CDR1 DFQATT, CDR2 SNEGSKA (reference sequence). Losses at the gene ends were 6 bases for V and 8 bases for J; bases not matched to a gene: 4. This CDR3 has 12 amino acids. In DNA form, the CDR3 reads TGCAGTGCCCGACAGGGAGATTCACCCCTCCACTTT. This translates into CSARQGDSPLHF.

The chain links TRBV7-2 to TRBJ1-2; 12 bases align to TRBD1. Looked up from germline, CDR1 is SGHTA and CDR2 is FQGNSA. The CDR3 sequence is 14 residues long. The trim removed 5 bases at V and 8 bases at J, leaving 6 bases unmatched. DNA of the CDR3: TGTGCCAGCAGCACGGGACAGGGGGCGGGGGGCTACACCTTC. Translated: CASSTGQGAGGYTF. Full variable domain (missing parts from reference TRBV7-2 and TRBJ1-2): GAGVSQSPSNKVTEKGKDVELRCDPISGHTALYWYRQSLGQGLEFLIYFQGNSAPDKSGLPSDRFSAERTGGSVSTLTIQRTQQEDSAVYLCASSTGQGAGGYTFGSGTRLTVV.

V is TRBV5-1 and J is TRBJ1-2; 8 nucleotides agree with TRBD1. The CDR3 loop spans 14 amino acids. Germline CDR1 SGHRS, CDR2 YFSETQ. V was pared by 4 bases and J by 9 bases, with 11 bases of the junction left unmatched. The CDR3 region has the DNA TGCGCCAGCAGCACGGGGACAGGCCCGGTGAGCTACACCTTC. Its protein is CASSTGTGPVSYTF.

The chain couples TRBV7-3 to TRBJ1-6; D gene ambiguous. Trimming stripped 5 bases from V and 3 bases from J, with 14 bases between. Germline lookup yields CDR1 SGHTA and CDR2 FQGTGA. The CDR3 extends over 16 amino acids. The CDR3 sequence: CASSRTGGYYNSPLHF. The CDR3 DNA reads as TGTGCCAGCAGCCGTACCGGCGGATACTATAATTCACCCCTCCACTTT.

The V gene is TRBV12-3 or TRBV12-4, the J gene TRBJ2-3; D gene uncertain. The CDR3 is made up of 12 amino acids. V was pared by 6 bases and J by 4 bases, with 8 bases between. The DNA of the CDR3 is TGTGCCAGCAGGACACTGGCAGATACGCAGTATTTT. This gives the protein CASRTLADTQYF.

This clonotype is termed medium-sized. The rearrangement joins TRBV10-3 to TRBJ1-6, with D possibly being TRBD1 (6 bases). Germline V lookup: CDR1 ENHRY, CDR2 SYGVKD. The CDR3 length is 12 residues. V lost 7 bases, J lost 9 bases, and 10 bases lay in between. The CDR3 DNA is TGTGCCATCAACAGGGTGGGTTCACCCCTCCACTTT. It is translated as CAINRVGSPLHF.

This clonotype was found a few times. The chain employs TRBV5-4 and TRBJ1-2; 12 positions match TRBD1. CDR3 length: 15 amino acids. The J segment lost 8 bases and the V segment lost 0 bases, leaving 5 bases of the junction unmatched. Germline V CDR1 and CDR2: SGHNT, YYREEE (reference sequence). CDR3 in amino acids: CASSLAGQGAQGYTF. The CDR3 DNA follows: TGTGCCAGCAGCTTGGCGGGACAGGGGGCGCAGGGCTACACCTTC.

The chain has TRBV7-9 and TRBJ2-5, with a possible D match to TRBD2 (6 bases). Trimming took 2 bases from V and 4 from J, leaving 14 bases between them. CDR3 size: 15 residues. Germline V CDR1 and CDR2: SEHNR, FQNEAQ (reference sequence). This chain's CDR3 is CASSLRERYLETQYF. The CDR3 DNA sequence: TGTGCCAGCAGCTTACGGGAGAGGTATCTAGAGACCCAGTACTTC.

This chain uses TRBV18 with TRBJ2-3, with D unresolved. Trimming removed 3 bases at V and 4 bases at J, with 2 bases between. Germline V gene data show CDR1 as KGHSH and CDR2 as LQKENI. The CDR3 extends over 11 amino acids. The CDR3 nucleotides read TGTGCCAGCTCACCTGCAGATACGCAGTATTTT. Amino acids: CASSPADTQYF. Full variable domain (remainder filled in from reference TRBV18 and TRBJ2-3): NAGVMQNPRHLVRRRGQEARLRCSPMKGHSHVYWYRQLPEEGLKFMVYLQKENIIDESGMPKERFSAEFPKEGPSILRIQQVVRGDSAAYFCASSPADTQYFGPGTRLTVL.

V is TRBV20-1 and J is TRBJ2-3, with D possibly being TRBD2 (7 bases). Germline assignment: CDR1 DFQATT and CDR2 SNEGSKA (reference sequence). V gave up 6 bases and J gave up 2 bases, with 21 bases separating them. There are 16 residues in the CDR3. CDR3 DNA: TGCAGTGCCACCCGGCGGGGGCGGGACCCCACAGATACGCAGTATTTT. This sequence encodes CSATRRGRDPTDTQYF.

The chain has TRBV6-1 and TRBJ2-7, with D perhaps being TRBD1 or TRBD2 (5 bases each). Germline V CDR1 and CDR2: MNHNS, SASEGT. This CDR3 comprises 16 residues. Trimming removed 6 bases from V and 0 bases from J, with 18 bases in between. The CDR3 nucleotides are TGTGCCAGCAGCGCTTGGGGACCGCCAATCTCCTACGAGCAGTACTTC. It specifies CASSAWGPPISYEQYF.

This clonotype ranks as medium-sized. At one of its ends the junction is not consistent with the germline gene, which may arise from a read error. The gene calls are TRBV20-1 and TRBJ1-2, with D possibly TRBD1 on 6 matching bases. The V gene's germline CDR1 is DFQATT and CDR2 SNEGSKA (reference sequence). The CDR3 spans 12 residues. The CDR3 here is CSARLRGQTNEF. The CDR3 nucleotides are TGCAGTGCTAGACTAAGAGGACAGACGAACGAATTC.